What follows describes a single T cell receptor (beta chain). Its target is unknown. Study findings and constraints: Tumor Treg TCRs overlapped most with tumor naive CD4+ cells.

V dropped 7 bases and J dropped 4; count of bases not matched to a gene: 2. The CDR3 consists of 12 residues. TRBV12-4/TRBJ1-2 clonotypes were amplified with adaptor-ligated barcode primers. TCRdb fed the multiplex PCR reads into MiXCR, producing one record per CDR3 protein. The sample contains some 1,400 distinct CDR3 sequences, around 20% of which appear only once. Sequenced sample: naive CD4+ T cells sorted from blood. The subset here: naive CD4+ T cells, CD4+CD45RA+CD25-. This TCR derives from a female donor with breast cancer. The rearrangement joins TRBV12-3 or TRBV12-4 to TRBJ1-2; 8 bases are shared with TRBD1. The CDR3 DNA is TGTGCCAGCACCGGGACAGGCTATGGCTACACCTTC. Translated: CASTGTGYGYTF.